The 6 T cell receptor beta chains in this list originate from one sample, sequenced in a study of preoperative IRX-2 immunotherapy in early breast cancer. The method was immunoSEQ multiplex PCR; TCRdb's version includes in-frame clones alone and lacks a portion of them. The sample lists approximately 100,000 clones, 75% to 90% seen once, with roughly 2% in the top ten. The treatment denotes: preoperative locoregional IRX-2 cytokine immunotherapy. The material sequenced was tumor tissue, taken after IRX-2 immunotherapy. Receptors originate from a human donor with breast cancer.

The chain combines TRBV5-1 with TRBJ1-1; D uncertain. The germline V and J ends were trimmed by 0 bases and 8 bases, with 14 bases remaining between them. The CDR3 loop spans 14 amino acids. Germline V gives CDR1 SGHRS, CDR2 YFSETQ. The CDR3 loop is CASSLAQQYSEAFF. The CDR3, as DNA: TGCGCCAGCAGCTTGGCCCAGCAGTATTCCGAAGCTTTCTTT.

The CDR3 region is CASSLSGDRSYEQYF. CDR3 sequence (DNA): TGTGCCAGCTCACTTTCTGGGGACAGATCCTACGAGCAGTACTTC. The chain couples TRBV18 to TRBJ2-7; the match to TRBD1 covers 7 bases. This CDR3 is 15 amino acids long. The trim removed 4 bases at V and 1 base at J, leaving 7 bases unmatched. Germline V gene sequence: CDR1 KGHSH, CDR2 LQKENI. The full variable domain, in which reference TRBV18 and TRBJ2-7 provide the parts outside the CDR3, is NAGVMQNPRHLVRRRGQEARLRCSPMKGHSHVYWYRQLPEEGLKFMVYLQKENIIDESGMPKERFSAEFPKEGPSILRIQQVVRGDSAAYFCASSLSGDRSYEQYFGPGTRLTVT.

The chain uses TRBV19 and TRBJ2-1; 11 bases align to TRBD2. This CDR3 is built from 16 residues. Germline values: CDR1 LNHDA, CDR2 SQIVND (reference sequence). Trimming at V came to 3 bases and at J to 4 bases, leaving 5 bases not matched to a gene. Written as DNA, the CDR3 is TGTGCCAGTAGTATGGCCGGGACTAGCGGATACAATGAGCAGTTCTTC. Translating it yields CASSMAGTSGYNEQFF.

In this sample, this clone turned up once. The rearrangement joins TRBV19 to TRBJ2-1; unclear D gene. V was pared by 6 bases and J by 5 bases, with 14 bases between. The germline V gene encodes CDR1 LNHDA and CDR2 SQIVND (reference sequence). CDR3 length: 14 amino acids. CDR3 loop: CASRPRSWDNEQFF. The CDR3 nucleotides read TGTGCCAGTAGACCTAGGTCTTGGGACAATGAGCAGTTCTTC.

The J gene is TRBJ1-4, the V gene TRBV19; D ambiguous. Trimming removed 6 bases at V and 4 bases at J, with 6 bases between. In germline, CDR1 is LNHDA, CDR2 SQIVND (reference sequence). This CDR3 is 12 amino acids long. CDR3 DNA: TGTGCCAGTAGACAAGTTAATGAAAAACTGTTTTTT. Its translation is CASRQVNEKLFF.

The chain recombines TRBV18 with TRBJ1-4, with D perhaps matching TRBD1 (5 bases). The CDR3 runs to 14 residues. Germline V gene sequence: CDR1 KGHSH, CDR2 LQKENI. The V end lost 2 bases, the J end lost 5 bases, and 9 bases lay between the germline ends. The CDR3: CASSPGRGNEKLFF. CDR3 in DNA: TGTGCCAGCTCACCAGGACGGGGGAATGAAAAACTGTTTTTT.